These 18 T cell receptor beta chains were all obtained from the same sample, sequenced in a study of graft-versus-host responses after intestinal transplantation. Using immunoSEQ multiplex PCR, the repertoire was profiled, and TCRdb retains in-frame clones only, with some absent. The table lists over 90,000 clones, 91% of them singletons. These receptors are not linked to any known antigen. Sequencing was performed on unstimulated CD4+ T cells sorted from spleen or lymph node cells, taken before transplant. The source of these receptors is a human donor who was the organ donor for an intestinal transplant.

The chain joins TRBV29-1 to TRBJ2-2, with TRBD1 identical over 10 bases. The CDR3 consists of 14 residues. J lost 9 bases, V lost 0 bases, and 4 bases had no gene match. CDR1 is SQVTM and CDR2 is ANQGSEA in the germline V gene. CDR3 nucleotides: TGCAGCGTTGAAGATGGGGACAGGGGACGGGAGCTGTTTTTT. Its protein product is CSVEDGDRGRELFF.

In DNA form, the CDR3 reads TGTGCTAGTGGTCGTATCCGGGACAGGGGGTGGGAGACCCAGTACTTC. It is translated as CASGRIRDRGWETQYF. The chain recombines TRBV12-5 with TRBJ2-5, with TRBD1 matching 11 bases. CDR1 is LGHNT and CDR2 is FRNRAP in the germline V gene. V trimming: 5 bases; J trimming: 5 bases; junction bases outside the gene matches: 10. The CDR3 consists of 16 residues.

The chain recombines TRBV5-4 with TRBJ1-4; the match to TRBD1 covers 12 bases. The CDR3 contains 16 residues. Germline CDR1 SGHNT, CDR2 YYREEE (reference sequence). V lost 2 bases, J lost 8 bases, and 7 bases stayed unmatched. Here the CDR3 reads CASSLGPGTGGEKLFF. DNA for the CDR3: TGTGCCAGCAGCTTAGGACCCGGGACAGGGGGCGAAAAACTGTTTTTT. The whole variable domain, remainder taken from reference TRBV5-4 and TRBJ1-4, is ETGVTQSPTHLIKTRGQQVTLRCSSQSGHNTVSWYQQALGQGPQFIFQYYREEENGRGNFPPRFSGLQFPNYSSELNVNALELDDSALYLCASSLGPGTGGEKLFFGSGTQLSVL.

The chain joins TRBV7-2 to TRBJ2-4; 11 nucleotides align to TRBD2. Germline CDR1 is SGHTA and CDR2 is FQGNSA. The CDR3 spans 19 residues. V lost 7 bases and J lost 1; bases outside the gene matches: 15. The CDR3 is CASTRTGTSGGGAKNIQYF. As DNA, the CDR3 is TGTGCCAGCACCCGGACCGGGACTAGCGGTGGGGGGGCCAAAAACATTCAGTACTTC.

This clone has just a few counts. V is TRBV28 and J is TRBJ1-5, with TRBD1 matching over 9 bases. The J segment lost 2 bases and the V segment lost 5 bases, leaving 7 bases of the junction unmatched. The CDR3 is 16 residues long. Germline V CDR1 and CDR2: MDHEN, SYDVKM. This chain's CDR3 is CASSAGTGQGNQPQHF. CDR3 DNA: TGTGCCAGCAGTGCAGGGACAGGGCAAGGCAATCAGCCCCAGCATTTT.

This chain uses TRBV7-9 with TRBJ2-3; 10 bases fit TRBD2. Trimming took 5 bases from V and 2 from J; bases not matched to a gene: 7. The CDR3 is 16 residues long. CDR1 and CDR2 from the germline V gene are SEHNR and FQNEAQ (reference sequence). CDR3 DNA sequence: TGTGCCAGCAGCCGTGGTCTAGCGGGGGTCACAGATACGCAGTATTTT. As protein: CASSRGLAGVTDTQYF.

This sequence joins TRBV5-8 and TRBJ1-6, with D uncertain. This CDR3 has 17 residues. The germline V gene encodes CDR1 SGHTS and CDR2 YDEGEE. V was pared by 4 bases and J by 0 bases, with 14 bases between. This chain's CDR3 is CASSPLRRSSYNSPLHF. The CDR3 bases are TGTGCCAGCAGCCCCCTAAGGAGGAGCTCCTATAATTCACCCCTCCACTTT.

The genes are TRBV19 and TRBJ1-2; 8 bases are a match to TRBD1. After removal of 3 bases from V and 2 bases from J, the junction contained 2 bases not matched to a gene. Germline lookup yields CDR1 LNHDA and CDR2 SQIVND (reference sequence). The CDR3 length is 14 residues. CDR3 region: CASSIGQGNYGYTF. The CDR3 coding sequence is TGTGCCAGTAGTATCGGACAGGGAAACTATGGCTACACCTTC.

This chain uses TRBV5-1 with TRBJ2-7; 10 positions agree with TRBD2. There are 14 residues in the CDR3. J lost 1 base, V lost 5 bases, and 3 bases had no gene match. Germline V gene sequence: CDR1 SGHRS, CDR2 YFSETQ. The CDR3 is CASRLAGTSYEQYF. In DNA, the CDR3 is TGCGCCAGCAGACTAGCGGGGACTTCCTACGAGCAGTACTTC. The full variable domain, rest sourced from reference TRBV5-1 and TRBJ2-7, is KAGVTQTPRYLIKTRGQQVTLSCSPISGHRSVSWYQQTPGQGLQFLFEYFSETQRNKGNFPGRFSGRQFSNSRSEMNVSTLELGDSALYLCASRLAGTSYEQYFGPGTRLTVT.

The rearrangement uses TRBV7-2 and TRBJ2-3; maybe TRBD1 (5 bases). This CDR3 contains 15 residues. V lost 5 bases and J 2 bases, leaving 14 bases between the germline ends. The germline gives CDR1 SGHTA, CDR2 FQGNSA. The CDR3 is CASSPRGADTDTQYF. DNA of the CDR3: TGTGCCAGCAGCCCGCGTGGGGCCGACACAGATACGCAGTATTTT.

The chain recombines TRBV28 with TRBJ2-2; D might be TRBD1 (6 bases). Germline V CDR1 and CDR2: MDHEN, SYDVKM. Trimming shortened V by 10 bases and J by 0 bases, and 12 bases separated the two germline ends. The CDR3 contains 14 residues. CDR3 DNA sequence: TGTGCCACCGCCGGGACAACGAACACCGGGGAGCTGTTTTTT. Translating gives CATAGTTNTGELFF.

The chain carries TRBV5-1 and TRBJ1-5; D gene unclear. Germline CDR1 and CDR2: SGHRS and YFSETQ. Trimming pared 0 bases from V and 5 bases from J, leaving 9 bases between. The CDR3 is made up of 14 amino acids. The CDR3 bases are TGCGCCAGCAGCTTGGAATTCGGTGATCAGCCCCAGCATTTT. It is translated as CASSLEFGDQPQHF.

The V gene is TRBV4-3, the J gene TRBJ1-1; D call uncertain. CDR3 length equals 16 residues. The V gene's germline CDR1 is LGHNA and CDR2 YSLEER. Trimming left V 2 bases short and J 4 bases short, with 17 bases between. As DNA, the CDR3 is TGCGCCAGCAGCCAAAGGACGGAGGCCCGGGGCACTGAAGCTTTCTTT. Translating gives CASSQRTEARGTEAFF.

The chain employs TRBV27 and TRBJ2-5; the match to TRBD1 covers 8 bases. V was pared by 6 bases and J by 5 bases, with 8 bases of the junction left unmatched. The germline CDR1 and CDR2 sequences are MNHEY and SMNVEV (reference sequence). This CDR3 comprises 14 residues. The CDR3 DNA sequence: TGTGCCAGCAGATCGACAGGGGTTCGGGAGACCCAGTACTTC. Its protein is CASRSTGVRETQYF.

For this clone: The same CDR3 is also encoded by other DNA sequences in this sample. The chain joins TRBV5-4 to TRBJ2-7; 10 bases map to TRBD2. Losses at the gene ends were 2 bases for V and 4 bases for J; bases not matched to a gene: 3. The CDR3 has 14 residues. Germline V gene sequence: CDR1 SGHNT, CDR2 YYREEE (reference sequence). CDR3 residues: CASSLAGGLYEQYF. CDR3 nucleotides: TGTGCCAGCAGCTTAGCGGGGGGGCTGTACGAGCAGTACTTC.

This clone was detected once. The chain joins TRBV11-2 to TRBJ1-2, with a weak D call TRBD1 (5 bases). The CDR3 is made up of 13 amino acids. V was clipped by 6 bases and J by 4 bases, with 12 bases between them. Germline V gene data show CDR1 as SGHAT and CDR2 as FQNNGV. CDR3 in amino acids: CASRQHDSYGYTF. CDR3 bases: TGTGCCAGCAGACAACACGACAGCTATGGCTACACCTTC.

This chain joins TRBV6-5 and TRBJ1-3; TRBD1 matches at 9 bases. This CDR3 spans 15 amino acids. Germline values: CDR1 MNHEY, CDR2 SVGAGI. Trimming took 5 bases from V and 4 from J; bases not matched to a gene: 6. In nucleotides, the CDR3 is TGTGCCAGCAGTCTGGACAGGGGAGGGGGAAACACCATATATTTT. Translation: CASSLDRGGGNTIYF.

V and J are TRBV4-1 and TRBJ2-1; TRBD2 is a possible D gene (6 bases). The CDR3 has 13 residues. V lost 1 base and J 15 bases, leaving 16 bases between the germline ends. CDR1 is MGHRA and CDR2 is YSYEKL in the germline V gene. The CDR3 reads CASSQVGTGGLFF. The CDR3 DNA reads TGCGCCAGCAGCCAAGTAGGGACTGGGGGATTGTTCTTC.